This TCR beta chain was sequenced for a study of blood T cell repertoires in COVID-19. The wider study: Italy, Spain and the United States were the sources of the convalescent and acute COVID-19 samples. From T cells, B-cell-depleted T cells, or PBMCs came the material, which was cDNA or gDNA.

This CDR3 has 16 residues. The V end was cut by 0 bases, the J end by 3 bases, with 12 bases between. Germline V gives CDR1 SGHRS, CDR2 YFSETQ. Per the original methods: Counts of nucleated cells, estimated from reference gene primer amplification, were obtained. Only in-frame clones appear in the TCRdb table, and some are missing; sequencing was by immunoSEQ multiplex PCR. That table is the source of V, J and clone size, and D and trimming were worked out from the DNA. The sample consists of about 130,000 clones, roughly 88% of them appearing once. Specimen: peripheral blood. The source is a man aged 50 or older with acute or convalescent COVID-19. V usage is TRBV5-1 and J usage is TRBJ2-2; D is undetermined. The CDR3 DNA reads TGCGCCAGCAGCTTGGCCATCACTCTAGACACCGGGGAGCTGTTTTTT. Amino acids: CASSLAITLDTGELFF.